The present entry profiles one T cell receptor (beta chain) with its context. This clonotype came up a few times. What antigen it recognizes has not been identified. No quality values exist for individual bases; no much larger clone is one base distant. This sample was taken from a study of identical twins (dated by TCRdb to the mid-2010s). About the investigation overall: To test whether fetal clonotypes persist, this study deep-sequenced TCR alpha and beta repertoires from monozygotic twins, from unrelated adults of various ages, and from cord blood. To rule out contamination, replicate twin experiments were performed at different times with different library preparation protocols. Overall study outcomes, separate from this receptor: Recombination models systematically underestimated out-of-frame TCR alpha sharing in monozygotic twins but agreed with sharing between unrelated individuals. The excess sharing between twins in beta out-of-frame sequences was weaker because fewer shared sequences reduced the signal-to-noise ratio. Fewer insertions were carried by abundant cord blood beta clonotypes; a weaker similar trend was observed in young adult naive repertoires, while no such trend was observed in memory repertoires. Because the same donors could not be followed over many years, the conclusions relied on cross-sectional statistical analysis. Compared with coincidental sharing between unrelated individuals, out-of-frame TCR alpha sequences shared between twins showed an excess of sequences with low generation probability. Invariant T cells such as MAIT and iNKT could partly confound zero-insertion analyses, although diverse VJ usage argued against such confounding for most clonotypes.

All donors were healthy Caucasians. Three unrelated non-twin adults were additionally sequenced: a male aged 18 to 30, a male aged 50 to 60 and a female aged 50 to 60. Miltenyi CD45RO+ enrichment and human naive T-cell isolation kits were used to isolate memory (CD45RO+) and naive T cells from PBMC. Libraries were constructed by 5' RACE. TCRdb lists the instrument as Illumina HiSeq 2000. Template switching added a universal primer binding site, and the final cDNA carried a unique molecular identifier that allowed TCR cDNA molecules to be counted accurately. Specific primers in the conserved constant-segment region were used to synthesize first-strand cDNA for the TCR alpha and beta chains. To control for contamination, every cDNA library carried two barcodes: a SMART-Mk sample barcode plus Illumina barcodes. Two successive PCR steps introduced TruSeq adapter sequences along with Illumina sample barcodes. Sequencing of the TCR alpha and beta cDNA libraries was done on the Illumina HiSeq platform using custom primers. For the original study's pipeline: Unique molecular identifiers were extracted from raw reads with MiGEC, and CDR3 positions were determined with MiXCR. For each individual, recombination models were inferred using an EM algorithm with the repgenHMM and IGoR tools. The analysis of shared clonotypes was done with the tcR package in R, with sharing normalized by the product of cloneset sizes. Out-of-frame nonproductive sequences were analyzed to study raw recombination free of thymic and clonal selection effects. TCRdb's own reprocessing of the public reads used fastp at Q25 and MiXCR and kept productive beta chains. Duplicate CDR3 protein sequences are folded into a single record with the most common DNA and genes. These V and J calls originate from TCRdb's pipeline instead of the authors' own analysis. For this sample the table gives under 450,000 distinct CDR3 sequences, of which less than 20% were detected only once. The ten largest clones capture more than 10% of the sample.

Taken from cysteine to phenylalanine, the CDR3 has 15 residues. The read is trimmed to its CDR3 DNA, 45 bases read in frame from base 1. Based on the germline V gene, the CDR1 and CDR2 sequences are ENHRY and SYGVKD. The V and J ends are trimmed by 0 bases and 2 bases, leaving 11 bases between them. The sample taken for sequencing was naive T cells sorted from blood. Explained via the paper, the cell subset or site label denotes: cells isolated with a human naive T-cell isolation kit. The receptor was derived from a man aged 45-60 years in good health. This chain is built from TRBV10-3 and TRBJ2-7; TRBD2 could be the D gene, as 5 bases match. In nucleotides, the sequence is TGTGCCATCAGTGAGTCGGCGTCCGGGGCCTACGAGCAGTACTTC. It is translated as CAISESASGAYEQYF.